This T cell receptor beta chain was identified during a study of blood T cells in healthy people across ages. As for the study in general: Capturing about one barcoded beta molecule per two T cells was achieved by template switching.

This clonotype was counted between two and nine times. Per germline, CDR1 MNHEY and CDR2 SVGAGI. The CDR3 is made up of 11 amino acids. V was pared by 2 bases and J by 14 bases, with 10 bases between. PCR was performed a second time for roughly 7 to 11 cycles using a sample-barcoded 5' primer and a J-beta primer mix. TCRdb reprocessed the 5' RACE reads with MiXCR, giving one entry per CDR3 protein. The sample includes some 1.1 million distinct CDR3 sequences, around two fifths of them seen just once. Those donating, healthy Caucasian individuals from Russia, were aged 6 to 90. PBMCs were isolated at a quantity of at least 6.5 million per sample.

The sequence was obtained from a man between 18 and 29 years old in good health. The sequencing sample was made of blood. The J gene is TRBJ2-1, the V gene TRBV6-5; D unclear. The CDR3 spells CASSYGLAEFF. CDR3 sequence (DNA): TGTGCCAGCAGTTACGGATTAGCTGAGTTCTTC.